The 2 T cell receptor beta chains in this list originate from one sample, sequenced in a study of tumor-infiltrating lymphocytes in primary liver carcinoma. Co-extraction of RNA and DNA was performed on about 20-32 mg of unsorted bulk tissue. A primer matching the constant region was used to make TCR beta cDNA from approximately 500 ng of total RNA. Libraries covering TCR beta were generated through three nested multiplex PCR rounds (using a slightly modified ARM-PCR). Use of TRBV1-TRBV30 forward primers with a C-beta reverse primer characterized the first two PCR rounds, which lasted 10 cycles each. TCRdb reprocessed the multiplex PCR reads via MiXCR and lists one record per CDR3 protein. Of approximately 92,000 distinct CDR3 sequences listed, more than 65% are singletons. Specimen: liver tumor tissue from sampling region 5. The subset is: tumor region T5, tumor centre. Every receptor here comes from a woman aged 55-75 years with primary liver carcinoma and hepatitis B virus infection.

Only one count was recorded for this clonotype. CDR3 nucleotides: TGCGCCAGCAGCTTGGCGGGGCATAACAGGGTCCATGAGCAGTTCTTC. It codes for CASSLAGHNRVHEQFF. This rearrangement joins TRBV5-1 to TRBJ2-1; tentatively, D is TRBD1 (6 bases). Trimming removed 0 bases at V and 8 bases at J, with 18 bases between. The CDR3 extends over 16 amino acids. Germline CDR1 reads SGHRS; CDR2 reads YFSETQ.

Remarks on this clonotype: A much more abundant neighbour one base away suggests this may be a read error. The chain joins TRBV14 to TRBJ2-3; 7 nucleotides match TRBD2. Germline CDR1 reads SGHDN; CDR2 reads FVKESK. V was pared by 4 bases and J by 13 bases, with 8 bases of the junction left unmatched. The CDR3 has 12 amino acids. CDR3 bases: TGTGCCAGCAGCCCCGGACTAGTCGGTGAGTATTTT. As protein: CASSPGLVGEYF.